The 26 T cell receptor beta chains reported below all come from one sample, sequenced in a study of Ad26.COV2.S vaccination and SARS-CoV-2 variants. Treatment noted: about 20 received Ad26.COV2.S at low or high dose, single or two shots; about 5 received placebo; per-sample allocation not given. All samples were drawn on day 63, counting from the first vaccine or placebo injection. Sequenced by immunoSEQ multiplex PCR; TCRdb stores in-frame clones only, minus some. The sample has just over 350,000 clones, about 88% seen once; the top ten hold about 3.5%. The sample here was peripheral blood, taken in a trial of Ad26.COV2.S vaccine versus placebo. The receptors were gathered from a person between 18 and 59 years old who received the Ad26.COV2.S COVID-19 vaccine or a placebo.

The chain carries TRBV5-4 and TRBJ2-3; D may correspond to TRBD1 or TRBD2 (5 bases each). The CDR3 has 15 residues. V gave up 5 bases and J gave up 6 bases, with 19 bases separating them. CDR1 and CDR2 from the germline V gene are SGHNT and YYREEE (reference sequence). Here the CDR3 reads CASRPGPLEGDTQYF. The CDR3 coding sequence is TGTGCCAGCAGACCGGGACCCCTAGAAGGCGATACGCAGTATTTT.

The chain has TRBV14 and TRBJ2-3; D is ambiguous. From germline, CDR1 is SGHDN and CDR2 FVKESK. V lost 0 bases to trimming and J lost 7 bases, with 8 bases between them. This CDR3 has 13 residues. CDR3 loop: CASSQDRQNTQYF. As DNA, the CDR3 is TGTGCCAGCAGCCAAGACAGGCAGAATACGCAGTATTTT.

The V and J genes are TRBV21-1 and TRBJ2-7; the D segment call TRBD1 is taken from the table without a DNA check. TRBV21-1 is flagged as a pseudogene. The CDR3 covers 14 residues. As DNA, the CDR3 is TGTGCCAGCAGCAAAGGCCCAGGACAATACGAGCAGTACTTC. Protein product: CASSKGPGQYEQYF.

The J gene is TRBJ2-7, the V gene TRBV11-2; tentatively, D is TRBD2 (5 bases). The CDR3 spans 17 residues. V lost 1 base, J lost 2 bases, and 18 bases lay in between. The germline CDR1 and CDR2 sequences are SGHAT and FQNNGV. CDR3 nucleotides: TGTGCCAGCAGCTTAGTAGCCTCAGGCGGACTGACCTACGAGCAGTACTTC. It codes for CASSLVASGGLTYEQYF.

V and J are TRBV5-6 and TRBJ2-3, with D uncertain. Between the trimmed V and J ends, which lost 1 base and 1 base, there was a span of 10 bases. This CDR3 region has 15 residues. The germline V gene has CDR1 SGHDT and CDR2 YYEEEE. Here the CDR3 reads CASSLSGVGTDTQYF. As DNA, the CDR3 is TGTGCCAGCAGCTTGTCCGGCGTTGGCACAGATACGCAGTATTTT.

V usage is TRBV7-9 and J usage is TRBJ2-7; a weak D match, TRBD2 (5 bases). The V gene's germline CDR1 is SEHNR and CDR2 FQNEAQ (reference sequence). V was pared by 3 bases and J by 6 bases, with 12 bases between. CDR3 length: 13 amino acids. The CDR3 sequence: CASSFVGGSEQYF. CDR3 DNA sequence: TGTGCCAGCAGCTTTGTAGGCGGGTCCGAGCAGTACTTC.

The chain is built from TRBV11-3 and TRBJ2-2; TRBD2 matches 12 bases. CDR3 length: 17 amino acids. Germline V lookup: CDR1 SGHNT, CDR2 YENEEA. V lost 1 base and J lost 6; bases outside the gene matches: 6. Here the CDR3 DNA reads TGTGCCAGCAGCTTAGTGGCGACTAGCGGGAGAGCCGGGGAGCTGTTTTTT. Amino acid sequence: CASSLVATSGRAGELFF.

The rearrangement links TRBV3-1 (or the pseudogene TRBV3-2) to TRBJ2-3; 7 nucleotides agree with TRBD2. Germline trimming cut 4 bases from V and 1 base from J; bases unmatched to any gene: 11. CDR1 LGHDT and CDR2 YNNKEL come from the germline V gene (reference sequence). This CDR3 spans 17 amino acids. The CDR3 region is CASSPNGLAGGTDTQYF. CDR3 nucleotides: TGTGCCAGCAGCCCGAATGGGTTAGCGGGCGGCACAGATACGCAGTATTTT.

The rearrangement joins TRBV7-9 to TRBJ2-3; no clear D gene. From germline, CDR1 is SEHNR and CDR2 FQNEAQ (reference sequence). The CDR3 runs 15 residues. The V and J ends lost 4 bases and 0 bases respectively, with 11 bases between them. The CDR3 sequence: CASSSRLPSTDTQYF. The CDR3 DNA reads TGTGCCAGCAGCTCCAGACTCCCCAGCACAGATACGCAGTATTTT.

The rearrangement uses TRBV24-1 and TRBJ2-5, with D hard to call. The V gene lost 9 bases and the J gene lost 2 bases, with 9 bases spanning the gap. The germline V gene encodes CDR1 KGHDR and CDR2 SFDVKD. This CDR3 has 12 residues. Here the CDR3 reads CATLPVQETQYF. The CDR3 region has the DNA TGTGCCACCTTACCCGTTCAAGAGACCCAGTACTTC.

The chain is built from TRBV2 and TRBJ2-3, with D possibly matching TRBD1 (6 bases). The CDR3 runs 14 residues. Trimming pared 1 base from V and 4 bases from J, leaving 9 bases between. Germline V CDR1 and CDR2: SNHLY, FYNNEI. In DNA form, the CDR3 reads TGTGCCAGCAGTGAAGTCCCAGGGGCAGATACGCAGTATTTT. Protein sequence: CASSEVPGADTQYF.

The genes are TRBV7-9 and TRBJ2-1; no firm D call. V lost 7 bases and J lost 10, with 23 bases in between. Germline V gene data show CDR1 as SEHNR and CDR2 as FQNEAQ (reference sequence). The CDR3 has 15 amino acids. The CDR3 loop is CASTLQATTMGEQFF. The CDR3 region has the DNA TGTGCCAGCACCCTACAAGCGACCACGATGGGGGAGCAGTTCTTC.

Turning to this clone: Other DNA sequences in the sample encode the same CDR3. This chain links TRBV5-1 with TRBJ2-1, with unresolved D. The V and J ends lost 0 bases and 7 bases respectively, with 2 bases between them. Germline V gene sequence: CDR1 SGHRS, CDR2 YFSETQ. The CDR3 extends over 11 amino acids. The CDR3 nucleotides read TGCGCCAGCAGCTTGGGGAATGAGCAGTTCTTC. It specifies CASSLGNEQFF.

The rearrangement joins TRBV10-3 to TRBJ2-2; TRBD2 matches at 13 bases. The CDR3 extends over 18 amino acids. Germline V gene sequence: CDR1 ENHRY, CDR2 SYGVKD. V shed 0 bases, J shed 6 bases, and the junction held 7 bases outside the gene matches. The CDR3 DNA follows: TGTGCCATCAGTGAGTCGACCCCGACTAGCGGGAGGTCCGGGGAGCTGTTTTTT. Its protein product is CAISESTPTSGRSGELFF.

The V gene is TRBV7-9, the J gene TRBJ2-7; D perhaps matches TRBD2 (6 bases). The CDR3 runs to 14 residues. The V and J ends lost 6 bases and 1 base respectively, with 13 bases between them. Germline loops: CDR1 SEHNR, CDR2 FQNEAQ (reference sequence). The CDR3 nucleotides are TGTGCCAGCAGTTCAGTCGGGGGATCCTACGAGCAGTACTTC. This gives the protein CASSSVGGSYEQYF.

The rearrangement links TRBV6-2 or TRBV6-3 to TRBJ2-5; tentatively, D is TRBD2 (5 bases). The CDR3 sequence is 16 residues long. The ends were cut back, 6 bases at V and 4 bases at J, with 21 bases in the middle. Germline assignment: CDR1 MNHEY and CDR2 SVGEGT. CDR3 nucleotides: TGTGCCAGCAGCCCTCATACGACTAACCGGGGAGAGACCCAGTACTTC. Residues: CASSPHTTNRGETQYF.

The J gene is TRBJ2-3, the V gene TRBV6-2 or TRBV6-3, with a weak D call TRBD2 (5 bases). Germline loops: CDR1 MNHEY, CDR2 SVGEGT. The V gene lost 5 bases and the J gene lost 2 bases, with 14 bases spanning the gap. This CDR3 spans 15 amino acids. The CDR3 reads CASSSGYLYTDTQYF. The CDR3 region has the DNA TGTGCCAGCAGTAGCGGATACCTTTACACAGATACGCAGTATTTT.

The chain recombines TRBV6-5 with TRBJ2-5, with D uncertain. Germline loops: CDR1 MNHEY, CDR2 SVGAGI. V was pared by 5 bases and J by 2 bases, with 3 bases between. The CDR3 spans 11 residues. The CDR3 DNA sequence: TGTGCCAGCAGTCCTCAAGAGACCCAGTACTTC. Its translation: CASSPQETQYF.

This chain connects TRBV7-2 to TRBJ1-1, with 7 bases that match TRBD1. The V and J ends lost 5 bases and 4 bases, in that order; junction bases with no gene match: 10. Germline V gene sequence: CDR1 SGHTA, CDR2 FQGNSA. The CDR3 has 15 residues. Here the CDR3 reads CASSPWAGGSTEAFF. The CDR3 region has the DNA TGTGCCAGCAGCCCATGGGCAGGGGGAAGCACTGAAGCTTTCTTT.

V and J are TRBV30 and TRBJ1-4; D remains ambiguous. CDR1 and CDR2 from the germline V gene are GTSNPN and SVGIG (reference sequence). Trimming pared 1 base from V and 8 bases from J, leaving 14 bases between. The CDR3 consists of 14 residues. DNA of the CDR3: TGTGCCTGGAGTGGAGCTCCTCAGGCGGAAAAACTGTTTTTT. Protein sequence: CAWSGAPQAEKLFF.

The CDR3 coding sequence is TGCGCCAGCAGTAGGAACGGAGTAGAGACCCAGTACTTC. Translating it yields CASSRNGVETQYF. The rearrangement uses TRBV10-1 and TRBJ2-5; D gene ambiguous. The germline V gene encodes CDR1 WNHNN and CDR2 SYGVQD (reference sequence). Trimming pared 5 bases from V and 4 bases from J, leaving 11 bases between. The CDR3 contains 13 residues.

This chain joins TRBV27 and TRBJ1-2; the D is unclear. The CDR3 contains 13 residues. Germline-derived CDR1 and CDR2 are MNHEY and SMNVEV (reference sequence). Trimming removed 3 bases from V and 8 bases from J, with 13 bases in between. This CDR3 is CASSLWSRGGYTF. The CDR3 DNA reads TGTGCCAGCAGTTTGTGGTCCCGCGGAGGCTACACCTTC.

To note about this clone: Additional DNA sequences in this sample encode the identical CDR3. The chain has TRBV5-1 and TRBJ2-1; 8 bases align to TRBD2. Per germline, CDR1 SGHRS and CDR2 YFSETQ. The CDR3 length is 16 residues. J was trimmed by 0 bases and V by 2 bases; bases with no gene match: 4. In DNA form, the CDR3 reads TGCGCCAGCAGCTTAACCGGGACTAGCTCCTACAATGAGCAGTTCTTC. This encodes CASSLTGTSSYNEQFF. Filled out from reference TRBV5-1 and TRBJ2-1, the complete variable domain reads KAGVTQTPRYLIKTRGQQVTLSCSPISGHRSVSWYQQTPGQGLQFLFEYFSETQRNKGNFPGRFSGRQFSNSRSEMNVSTLELGDSALYLCASSLTGTSSYNEQFFGPGTRLTVL.

The rearrangement uses TRBV13 and TRBJ2-5; D uncertain. The CDR3 loop spans 13 amino acids. Germline V gene sequence: CDR1 PRHDT, CDR2 FYEKMQ (reference sequence). The ends were cut back, 5 bases at V and 7 bases at J, with 14 bases in the middle. This CDR3 reads CASSRLEKGTQYF. CDR3 bases: TGTGCCAGCAGCCGGCTGGAAAAGGGGACCCAGTACTTC.

For this clone: One end of the junction does not line up with germline, which may come from a read error. The rearrangement uses TRBV7-7 and TRBJ2-3; maybe TRBD2 (7 bases). The CDR3 runs 16 residues. Germline V gene data show CDR1 as SSHAT and CDR2 as FNYEAQ (reference sequence). CDR3 nucleotide sequence: TGTGCTAGCAGCTTACGCGGGGGCCAGAGCACAGATACGCAGTATTTT. Translation: CASSLRGGQSTDTQYF.

The chain couples TRBV28 to TRBJ2-7; 7 bases agree with TRBD1. Germline trimming cut 6 bases from V and 2 bases from J; bases unmatched to any gene: 10. This CDR3 spans 15 amino acids. From germline, CDR1 is MDHEN and CDR2 SYDVKM. CDR3 bases: TGTGCCAGCAGAGAAAACAGGGGCTCTCCCTACGAGCAGTACTTC. As protein: CASRENRGSPYEQYF.